A single sample is the source of the 24 T cell receptor beta chains below, sequenced in a study of blood T cells in healthy people across ages. Sample-barcoded 5' priming and a J-beta primer mix drove a second PCR of about 6 to 11 cycles. Using its own MiXCR run on the 5' RACE reads, TCRdb lists one record per CDR3 protein. The table has 1.5 million to 2 million distinct CDR3 sequences, about 49% seen once. Source material: blood. The receptors shown here come from a middle-aged woman in good health.

This clonotype was observed once. The rearrangement joins TRBV5-1 to TRBJ2-2, with a tentative D call TRBD1 (5 bases). V shed 4 bases and J shed 1 base, with 8 bases lying between them. Germline V gene sequence: CDR1 SGHRS, CDR2 YFSETQ. The CDR3 runs 14 residues. CDR3 in DNA: TGCGCCAGCAGCGCCAGGGTGAACACCGGGGAGCTGTTTTTT. The encoded protein is CASSARVNTGELFF.

The chain is built from TRBV4-1 and TRBJ2-1, with D possibly being TRBD1 or TRBD2 (5 bases each). Germline V lookup: CDR1 MGHRA, CDR2 YSYEKL. V was clipped by 0 bases and J by 4 bases, with 16 bases between them. The CDR3 has 17 amino acids. The CDR3, as DNA: TGCGCCAGCAGCCAAGAAGGGGACCTTCTTACTTACAATGAGCAGTTCTTC. Its translation: CASSQEGDLLTYNEQFF.

The chain couples TRBV29-1 to TRBJ2-4; perhaps TRBD2 as D (6 bases). The J call is doubtful: the DNA matches TRBJ2-7 better. The CDR3 is 17 amino acids. The germline V gene has CDR1 SQVTM and CDR2 ANQGSEA. The DNA for the CDR3 is TGCAGCGTTGAAGATCGGCACGGAGGGGCAGGGTTGTACGAGCAGTACTTC. Amino acids: CSVEDRHGGAGLYEQYF.

The chain joins TRBV6-5 to TRBJ1-2; 7 nucleotides line up with TRBD1. This CDR3 region has 15 residues. CDR1 and CDR2 (germline): MNHEY, SVGAGI. V shed 3 bases and J 7 bases; nucleotides not matched to a gene: 11. CDR3 DNA sequence: TGTGCCAGCAGTTATGGGGGGAGGGGGCTAAGTGGCTACACCTTC. Protein product: CASSYGGRGLSGYTF.

Worth noting for this clonotype: An end of the junction does not agree with germline; a read error may underlie this. The CDR3 sequence is CASSPRDTYNERFF. The CDR3 coding sequence is TGCGCCAGCAGCCCCCGGGACACCTACAATGAGCGGTTCTTC. The V call is TRBV4-3, the J call TRBJ2-1, with D possibly matching TRBD1 (6 bases). Germline V gives CDR1 LGHNA, CDR2 YSLEER. This CDR3 contains 14 residues.

There are a few counts of this clonotype. The genes are TRBV28 and TRBJ2-4; D possibly matches TRBD1 or TRBD2 (5 bases each). The V gene lost 4 bases and the J gene lost 0 bases, with 16 bases spanning the gap. CDR1 is MDHEN, CDR2 SYDVKM, per germline. The CDR3 covers 17 residues. CDR3 DNA: TGTGCCAGCAGTTCCGCCGGGGCAGGGAAAGCCAAAAACATTCAGTACTTC. This gives the protein CASSSAGAGKAKNIQYF.

Notes on this clonotype: A read error may produce the germline difference seen at one junction end. CDR3 sequence (DNA): TGTGCCAACAGTGACCCAGGGGTACTTCAGCCCCAGCATTTT. Translated, it gives CANSDPGVLQPQHF. The rearrangement links TRBV6-2 or TRBV6-3 to TRBJ1-5; TRBD1 might be the D (6 bases). The germline CDR1 and CDR2 sequences are MNHEY and SVGEGT. This CDR3 has 14 amino acids.

The V and J genes are TRBV28 and TRBJ2-4; D could derive from TRBD1 or TRBD2 (5 bases each). CDR3 size: 17 residues. CDR1 MDHEN and CDR2 SYDVKM come from the germline V gene. V gave up 3 bases and J gave up 0 bases, with 15 bases separating them. CDR3 amino acids: CASSFDFGTVAKNIQYF. As DNA, the CDR3 is TGTGCCAGCAGTTTTGACTTCGGGACGGTAGCCAAAAACATTCAGTACTTC.

As to this clonotype: One junction end disagrees with the germline gene, perhaps due to a read error. The chain has TRBV7-7 and TRBJ2-5; D may be TRBD1 (6 bases). From germline, CDR1 is SSHAT and CDR2 FNYEAQ (reference sequence). This CDR3 spans 14 amino acids. The CDR3 region is CASSAVGAMETQYF. The CDR3, as DNA: TGTGCTAGCAGCGCCGTGGGGGCGATGGAGACCCAGTACTTC.

The chain joins TRBV6-5 to TRBJ1-1; D gene ambiguous. The V end lost 2 bases, the J end lost 1 base, and 11 bases lay between the germline ends. CDR3 length: 15 residues. CDR1 and CDR2 (germline): MNHEY, SVGAGI. The CDR3 sequence is CASSYRPTANTEAFF. The CDR3 DNA sequence: TGTGCCAGCAGTTACAGACCGACGGCGAACACTGAAGCTTTCTTT.

The chain couples TRBV6-2 or TRBV6-3 to TRBJ1-1, with TRBD1 matching over 9 bases. The CDR3 extends over 15 amino acids. Trimming cost V 6 bases and J 1 base; bases outside gene matches: 6. Germline CDR1 is MNHEY and CDR2 is SVGEGT. CDR3 sequence (DNA): TGTGCCAGCAGCGGGACAGGGAGTGGGAACACTGAAGCTTTCTTT. This sequence encodes CASSGTGSGNTEAFF.

The chain employs TRBV7-3 and TRBJ2-3; 9 nucleotides align to TRBD2. With V trimmed by 2 bases and J by 5 bases, 14 bases remained unmatched. This CDR3 has 18 residues. In germline, CDR1 is SGHTA, CDR2 FQGTGA. The CDR3 region is CASSLVGASGEIRDTQYF. CDR3 nucleotides: TGTGCCAGCAGCTTAGTTGGGGCTAGCGGGGAGATACGAGATACGCAGTATTTT.

In its sample, this clonotype was seen a few times. The chain carries TRBV4-3 and TRBJ2-1; D is perhaps TRBD2 (7 bases). CDR1 is LGHNA and CDR2 is YSLEER in the germline V gene. This CDR3 is built from 15 residues. Trimming stripped 4 bases from V and 6 bases from J, with 16 bases between. CDR3 amino acids: CASSRRDGGLNEQFF. The CDR3 DNA reads TGCGCCAGCAGCCGACGTGACGGGGGGCTCAATGAGCAGTTCTTC.

This chain uses TRBV20-1 with TRBJ1-2, with TRBD1 matching over 7 bases. This CDR3 contains 18 residues. Germline assignment: CDR1 DFQATT and CDR2 SNEGSKA (reference sequence). J gave up 0 bases and V 3 bases, and 16 bases lay outside the gene matches. The CDR3 loop is CSARGYTGASLPNYGYTF. The CDR3 DNA reads as TGCAGTGCTAGGGGATACACAGGGGCTTCATTACCTAACTATGGCTACACCTTC.

The J gene is TRBJ1-5, the V gene TRBV15; D unclear. Germline values: CDR1 LNHNV, CDR2 YYDKDF (reference sequence). The CDR3 has 16 residues. V lost 0 bases and J lost 3, with 12 bases in between. The DNA of the CDR3 is TGTGCCACCAGCAGAGATCTGGCAGGCACCAATCAGCCCCAGCATTTT. Protein product: CATSRDLAGTNQPQHF.

For this clonotype: At one boundary the junction diverges from the germline segment, which might be a read error. The DNA for the CDR3 is TGTGCCAGCAGCCAACGGCCCTTACAGGGGCGAGATGGCTACACCTTT. Translation gives CASSQRPLQGRDGYTF. The chain combines TRBV7-6 with TRBJ1-2, with 7 bases that match TRBD1. CDR1 and CDR2 (germline): SGHVS, FNYEAQ. This CDR3 region has 16 residues.

The chain combines TRBV5-1 with TRBJ2-6, with 7 bases fitting TRBD2. The CDR3 length is 16 residues. Trimming at V came to 2 bases and at J to 3 bases, leaving 5 bases not matched to a gene. Germline CDR1 SGHRS, CDR2 YFSETQ. The CDR3 region has the DNA TGCGCCAGCAGCTTTGGGAGGGCTGATGGGGCCAACGTCCTGACTTTC. This codes for CASSFGRADGANVLTF. The full variable domain, its missing parts supplied by reference TRBV5-1 and TRBJ2-6, is KAGVTQTPRYLIKTRGQQVTLSCSPISGHRSVSWYQQTPGQGLQFLFEYFSETQRNKGNFPGRFSGRQFSNSRSEMNVSTLELGDSALYLCASSFGRADGANVLTFGAGSRLTVL.

In regard to this clonotype: One end of the junction varies from germline; a read error may be responsible. This chain links TRBV14 with TRBJ2-6; maybe TRBD1 (5 bases). CDR1 SGHDN and CDR2 FVKESK come from the germline V gene. This CDR3 region has 15 residues. CDR3 amino acids: CASFPISAGANVLTF. The CDR3 DNA reads TGTGCCAGCTTTCCTATATCCGCTGGGGCTAACGTCCTGACTTTC.

This rearrangement joins TRBV2 to TRBJ2-5; TRBD2 aligns across 13 bases. The V gene end was trimmed by 3 bases and the J gene end by 6 bases; junction bases not matched to a gene: 7. CDR1 is SNHLY and CDR2 is FYNNEI in the germline V gene. The length of the CDR3 is 16 residues. The CDR3 here is CASSEGTSGVHQTQYF. Here the CDR3 DNA reads TGTGCCAGCAGTGAGGGGACTAGCGGGGTTCATCAGACCCAGTACTTC.

The rearrangement joins TRBV6-2 or TRBV6-3 to TRBJ2-1; D gene ambiguous. CDR1 is MNHEY and CDR2 is SVGEGT in the germline V gene. The V gene lost 8 bases and the J gene lost 4 bases, with 18 bases spanning the gap. This CDR3 comprises 15 residues. In nucleotides, the CDR3 is TGTGCCAGCTATAGAGCCGTTTCCGATTACAATGAGCAGTTCTTC. It yields the protein CASYRAVSDYNEQFF.

The chain has TRBV11-1 and TRBJ2-7; the D is unclear. The ends were cut back, 6 bases at V and 2 bases at J, with 14 bases in the middle. This CDR3 comprises 14 residues. The germline V gene has CDR1 SGHAT and CDR2 FQDESV (reference sequence). The CDR3 sequence is CASSSAGSTYEQYF. CDR3 coding DNA: TGTGCCAGCAGTTCGGCAGGATCAACCTACGAGCAGTACTTC.

This clonotype was picked up one time. J is TRBJ2-7 and V is TRBV7-2; a possible D gene is TRBD2 (7 bases). The CDR3 has 16 amino acids. V lost 5 bases and J lost 5, with 22 bases in between. Germline loops: CDR1 SGHTA, CDR2 FQGNSA. The CDR3 sequence is CASSPRRGGGPHEQYF. The DNA of the CDR3 is TGTGCCAGCAGCCCTCGTAGGGGGGGGGGGCCCCACGAGCAGTACTTC.

This clonotype was recorded once. Being one base from a much bigger clone, this may be a read error. V usage is TRBV29-1 and J usage is TRBJ2-5, with TRBD1 as a possible D gene (5 bases). The germline CDR1 and CDR2 sequences are SQVTM and ANQGSEA. V lost 7 bases to trimming and J lost 5 bases, with 14 bases between them. This CDR3 comprises 12 residues. CDR3 protein: CSADQGGETQYF. CDR3 bases: TGCAGCGCCGACCAGGGTGGCGAGACCCAGTACTTC.

This sequence joins TRBV28 and TRBJ2-5; D is possibly TRBD1 (6 bases). This CDR3 has 16 amino acids. The germline V and J ends were trimmed by 7 bases and 11 bases, with 29 bases remaining between them. Germline V gene data show CDR1 as MDHEN and CDR2 as SYDVKM. The CDR3 is CASNLSGHTSYNEQYF. The CDR3 DNA sequence: TGTGCCAGCAATCTCTCGGGACACACTTCTTACAATGAGCAGTACTTC.